The next 10 T cell receptor beta chains were all read from a single sample in a study of blood T cell repertoires in COVID-19. Some clones are missing from TCRdb's copy, which holds only in-frame ones; the method was immunoSEQ multiplex PCR. The sample includes roughly 200,000 clones, around 89% of them seen just once. The material sequenced was peripheral blood. Every receptor here comes from a woman in her twenties or thirties with acute or convalescent COVID-19.

Regarding this clone: The same CDR3 arises from other DNA sequences in this sample as well. The chain has TRBV2 and TRBJ1-1; possibly TRBD1 for D (5 bases). V was shortened by 7 bases and J by 1 base, with 10 bases between the two germline ends. Looked up from germline, CDR1 is SNHLY and CDR2 is FYNNEI. The CDR3 length is 13 residues. This CDR3 reads CASTRGPNTEAFF. CDR3 sequence (DNA): TGTGCCAGCACGCGGGGACCGAACACTGAAGCTTTCTTT.

The chain carries TRBV2 and TRBJ1-4, with D perhaps matching TRBD1 (6 bases). Deletions cut 4 bases from V and 11 bases from J, with 11 bases between. Looked up from germline, CDR1 is SNHLY and CDR2 is FYNNEI. This CDR3 has 12 residues. The CDR3 nucleotides are TGTGCCAGCAGTGCGACAGGTCCTAAACTGTTTTTT. It is translated as CASSATGPKLFF.

The chain is built from TRBV28 and TRBJ1-3, with D hard to call. Germline CDR1 reads MDHEN; CDR2 reads SYDVKM. The CDR3 covers 15 residues. Trimming removed 4 bases at V and 3 bases at J, with 13 bases between. DNA of the CDR3: TGTGCCAGCAGTTCTCGAGGAGCCAGTGGAAACACCATATATTTT. Translating it yields CASSSRGASGNTIYF.

This rearrangement joins TRBV19 to TRBJ2-1; 9 bases align to TRBD2. This CDR3 contains 16 residues. Germline trimming cut 3 bases from V and 7 bases from J; bases unmatched to any gene: 10. The germline CDR1 and CDR2 sequences are LNHDA and SQIVND (reference sequence). For the CDR3, the DNA is TGTGCCAGTAGTATTTATGGACTAGCGCGAAATAATGAGCAGTTCTTC. This codes for CASSIYGLARNNEQFF.

The chain links TRBV19 to TRBJ1-1; D unclear. The CDR3 has 14 residues. CDR1 and CDR2 from the germline V gene are LNHDA and SQIVND (reference sequence). V shed 8 bases and J shed 6 bases, with 19 bases lying between them. CDR3 bases: TGTGCCAGTCAATTAGTTCCGGGTAGGTCTGAAGCTTTCTTT. It yields the protein CASQLVPGRSEAFF.

This clone showed up just once. The V call is TRBV4-2, the J call TRBJ2-1; the match to TRBD2 covers 8 bases. The CDR3 has 14 residues. V was pared by 3 bases and J by 7 bases, with 5 bases of the junction left unmatched. Germline assignment: CDR1 LGHNA and CDR2 YNFKEQ. CDR3: CASSQGTRSNEQFF. The DNA for the CDR3 is TGTGCCAGCAGCCAGGGGACTAGGTCTAATGAGCAGTTCTTC.

This chain links TRBV5-6 with TRBJ2-3; 7 nucleotides agree with TRBD2. The CDR3 covers 13 residues. CDR1 is SGHDT and CDR2 is YYEEEE in the germline V gene. The J segment lost 9 bases and the V segment lost 4 bases, leaving 8 bases of the junction unmatched. The CDR3: CASSTLLAGTQYF. The CDR3 DNA reads TGTGCCAGCAGCACACTATTAGCGGGCACGCAGTATTTT.

The rearrangement links TRBV7-9 to TRBJ2-1; 10 bases match TRBD2. The trim removed 7 bases at V and 7 bases at J, leaving 4 bases unmatched. The germline V gene encodes CDR1 SEHNR and CDR2 FQNEAQ (reference sequence). This CDR3 region has 13 residues. This chain's CDR3 is CASKLAGINEQFF. The CDR3 DNA reads as TGTGCCAGCAAACTAGCGGGGATTAATGAGCAGTTCTTC. Full variable domain (remainder filled in from reference TRBV7-9 and TRBJ2-1): DTGVSQNPRHKITKRGQNVTFRCDPISEHNRLYWYRQTLGQGPEFLTYFQNEAQLEKSRLLSDRFSAERPKGSFSTLEIQRTEQGDSAMYLCASKLAGINEQFFGPGTRLTVL.

The rearrangement uses TRBV2 and TRBJ1-2; D is unresolved. Trimming took 1 base from V and 4 from J, leaving 7 bases between them. Germline values: CDR1 SNHLY, CDR2 FYNNEI. The CDR3 has 13 amino acids. The DNA of the CDR3 is TGTGCCAGCAGTGAAGTGCGGGCCTATGGCTACACCTTC. Its protein is CASSEVRAYGYTF.

The gene calls are TRBV28 and TRBJ2-1; 7 bases align to TRBD2. J lost 3 bases, V lost 6 bases, and 8 bases had no gene match. The CDR3 extends over 15 amino acids. Germline-derived CDR1 and CDR2 are MDHEN and SYDVKM. CDR3 loop: CASSRTWTSYNEQFF. CDR3 bases: TGTGCCAGCAGCCGTACTTGGACTAGCTACAATGAGCAGTTCTTC.